These 25 T cell receptor beta chains came from one sample sequenced in a study of CD8 T cells in Susac syndrome. Random hexamers were used to reverse transcribe the RNA input (about 0.45 to 1 ug). TCRdb analysed the immunoSEQ multiplex PCR reads with MiXCR anew, one entry per CDR3 protein. The sample lists roughly 140,000 distinct CDR3 sequences, 85% to 95% seen once, with 0.15% to 0.2% in the top ten. Sample: CD4+ T cells from PBMCs. The receptors were sampled from a human donor with Susac syndrome.

The chain joins TRBV7-9 to TRBJ1-1; D is ambiguous. Germline values: CDR1 SEHNR, CDR2 FQNEAQ (reference sequence). The CDR3 contains 14 residues. Deletions cut 2 bases from V and 0 bases from J, with 7 bases between. CDR3 DNA sequence: TGTGCCAGCAGCTTACACGGACTGAACACTGAAGCTTTCTTT. Protein product: CASSLHGLNTEAFF.

This chain links TRBV9 with TRBJ2-3; D gene ambiguous. Trimming took 0 bases from V and 2 from J, leaving 10 bases between them. The CDR3 spans 15 residues. Per germline, CDR1 SGDLS and CDR2 YYNGEE. This chain's CDR3 is CASSVDGANTDTQYF. CDR3 in DNA: TGTGCCAGCAGCGTAGATGGAGCTAACACAGATACGCAGTATTTT.

The chain links TRBV20-1 to TRBJ2-1, with D possibly being TRBD2 (5 bases). Germline CDR1 reads DFQATT; CDR2 reads SNEGSKA (reference sequence). Trimming shortened V by 3 bases and J by 9 bases, and 12 bases separated the two germline ends. The CDR3 has 12 amino acids. The CDR3: CSARRGPGEQFF. CDR3 bases: TGCAGTGCTAGGAGAGGGCCAGGTGAGCAGTTCTTC.

The chain employs TRBV20-1 and TRBJ1-2; possibly TRBD1 for D (5 bases). The ends were cut back, 6 bases at V and 10 bases at J, with 18 bases in the middle. Germline-derived CDR1 and CDR2 are DFQATT and SNEGSKA (reference sequence). The CDR3 has 12 residues. In nucleotides, the CDR3 is TGCAGTGCCAAGACAGCTCCCATCTCCTACACCTTC. Translating gives CSAKTAPISYTF.

This chain joins TRBV6-5 and TRBJ1-5, with TRBD1 identical over 9 bases. V lost 5 bases to trimming and J lost 3 bases; unmatched junction nucleotides: 5. CDR1 is MNHEY, CDR2 SVGAGI, per germline. The CDR3 is 15 residues long. The CDR3 loop is CASSPTGGPNQPQHF. CDR3 nucleotides: TGTGCCAGCAGTCCAACAGGGGGCCCCAATCAGCCCCAGCATTTT.

This rearrangement joins TRBV29-1 to TRBJ1-1; a possible D gene is TRBD1 (5 bases). This CDR3 has 13 residues. Germline loops: CDR1 SQVTM, CDR2 ANQGSEA. V was cut by 4 bases and J by 1 base, with 10 bases left in between. CDR3 DNA sequence: TGCAGCGTTGTTTGGGGCGCGAACACTGAAGCTTTCTTT. Translation: CSVVWGANTEAFF.

CDR3 coding DNA: TGTGCCAGCTCACCAAGCGGTAGCACAGATACGCAGTATTTT. It translates to CASSPSGSTDTQYF. The rearrangement uses TRBV18 and TRBJ2-3, with D possibly TRBD2 on 5 matching bases. The germline V and J ends were trimmed by 2 bases and 0 bases, with 6 bases remaining between them. CDR3 length: 14 amino acids. The germline CDR1 and CDR2 sequences are KGHSH and LQKENI.

This chain joins TRBV20-1 and TRBJ2-7; tentative D call: TRBD2 (6 bases). CDR1 DFQATT and CDR2 SNEGSKA come from the germline V gene (reference sequence). The CDR3 covers 15 residues. V was shortened by 6 bases and J by 0 bases, with 18 bases between the two germline ends. The CDR3 is CSAPASGAISYEQYF. The CDR3 coding sequence is TGCAGTGCCCCGGCGTCGGGAGCAATCTCCTACGAGCAGTACTTC.

This chain uses TRBV2 with TRBJ2-1, with 9 nucleotides matching TRBD2. The CDR3 is made up of 13 amino acids. CDR1 is SNHLY, CDR2 FYNNEI, per germline. Losses at the gene ends were 8 bases for V and 3 bases for J; bases not matched to a gene: 2. CDR3: CASGGGVYNEQFF. The CDR3 region has the DNA TGTGCCAGCGGCGGGGGGGTCTACAATGAGCAGTTCTTC.

The chain links TRBV12-3 or TRBV12-4 to TRBJ2-7, with 9 nucleotides matching TRBD1. The CDR3 spans 14 residues. Unmatched junction bases numbered 4, after V lost 5 bases and J lost 2 bases. The DNA for the CDR3 is TGTGCCAGCAGTGCGACAGGGGGGCCCTACGAGCAGTACTTC. Amino acid sequence: CASSATGGPYEQYF.

The chain carries TRBV4-2 and TRBJ2-1, with 7 bases that match TRBD2. Germline V gene sequence: CDR1 LGHNA, CDR2 YNFKEQ. V gave up 9 bases and J gave up 4 bases; unmatched junction bases: 12. The CDR3 is 15 amino acids. This chain's CDR3 is CASRRGAGTYNEQFF. CDR3 DNA: TGTGCCAGTCGTCGAGGAGCGGGGACGTACAATGAGCAGTTCTTC.

The chain couples TRBV6-6 to TRBJ1-6; tentative D call: TRBD1 (5 bases). Deletions cut 4 bases from V and 8 bases from J, with 15 bases between. The germline gives CDR1 MNHNY, CDR2 SVGAGI (reference sequence). The CDR3 loop spans 15 amino acids. Written as DNA, the CDR3 is TGTGCCAGCAGTTTAAGCGGGACGGACCATTCACCCCTCCACTTT. Its protein is CASSLSGTDHSPLHF.

This chain links TRBV3-1 with TRBJ1-4, with TRBD1 as a possible D gene (6 bases). The CDR3 length is 15 residues. Germline assignment: CDR1 LGHDT and CDR2 YNNKEL (reference sequence). V was trimmed by 1 base and J by 4 bases, leaving 10 bases between them. The CDR3: CASSQGTGHNEKLFF. The DNA for the CDR3 is TGTGCCAGCAGCCAAGGAACAGGGCATAATGAAAAACTGTTTTTT. Filled out from reference TRBV3-1 and TRBJ1-4, the complete variable domain reads DTAVSQTPKYLVTQMGNDKSIKCEQNLGHDTMYWYKQDSKKFLKIMFSYNNKELIINETVPNRFSPKSPDKAHLNLHINSLELGDSAVYFCASSQGTGHNEKLFFGSGTQLSVL.

This clonotype was seen a single time. This sequence joins TRBV20-1 and TRBJ2-1; TRBD2 is a possible D gene (7 bases). The CDR3 is 15 residues long. Germline CDR1 DFQATT, CDR2 SNEGSKA (reference sequence). Trimming removed 3 bases from V and 8 bases from J, with 20 bases in between. CDR3 in amino acids: CSASVPVGEGDEQFF. CDR3 nucleotides: TGCAGTGCTAGTGTACCCGTGGGGGAGGGGGATGAGCAGTTCTTC.

The chain uses TRBV15 and TRBJ1-5; D perhaps matches TRBD1 (5 bases). V was shortened by 4 bases and J by 0 bases, with 10 bases between the two germline ends. Germline CDR1 LNHNV, CDR2 YYDKDF (reference sequence). This CDR3 region has 15 residues. The CDR3 loop reads CATSKRDYSNQPQHF. The CDR3 bases are TGTGCCACCAGCAAACGGGACTATAGCAATCAGCCCCAGCATTTT.

This rearrangement joins TRBV14 to TRBJ2-5; D perhaps matches TRBD1 (5 bases). Trimming left V 0 bases short and J 6 bases short, with 8 bases between. Germline V gene data show CDR1 as SGHDN and CDR2 as FVKESK. There are 13 residues in the CDR3. CDR3 DNA sequence: TGTGCCAGCAGCCAAGACAGGGTTCAGACCCAGTACTTC. It encodes CASSQDRVQTQYF.

The V and J genes are TRBV29-1 and TRBJ1-1; unclear D gene. Per germline, CDR1 SQVTM and CDR2 ANQGSEA. The length of the CDR3 is 11 residues. The CDR3 DNA sequence: TGCGGTGGGATCCTAAGAACTGAAGCTTTCTTT. Amino acid sequence: CGGILRTEAFF.

The rearrangement links TRBV6-1 to TRBJ1-5; maybe TRBD1 (6 bases). Germline CDR1 MNHNS, CDR2 SASEGT. The germline V and J ends were trimmed by 8 bases and 2 bases, with 10 bases remaining between them. This CDR3 has 13 residues. The CDR3 sequence: CASLEGGNQPQHF. As DNA, the CDR3 is TGTGCCAGCTTAGAGGGGGGCAATCAGCCCCAGCATTTT.

The V gene is TRBV5-1, the J gene TRBJ1-2, with D maybe TRBD1 (6 bases). V lost 9 bases, J lost 4 bases, and 16 bases lay in between. The germline CDR1 and CDR2 sequences are SGHRS and YFSETQ. The CDR3 spans 13 residues. The CDR3 region is CATSLGASYGYTF. The CDR3 DNA sequence: TGCGCCACCTCTTTGGGGGCCTCCTATGGCTACACCTTC. Combining the CDR3 with reference TRBV5-1 and TRBJ1-2 gives the whole variable domain KAGVTQTPRYLIKTRGQQVTLSCSPISGHRSVSWYQQTPGQGLQFLFEYFSETQRNKGNFPGRFSGRQFSNSRSEMNVSTLELGDSALYLCATSLGASYGYTFGSGTRLTVV.

This clonotype is a singleton in its sample. This chain uses TRBV15 with TRBJ1-2; a weak D match, TRBD1 (5 bases). The CDR3 is 15 amino acids. Germline V gives CDR1 LNHNV, CDR2 YYDKDF (reference sequence). V lost 2 bases, J lost 4 bases, and 14 bases lay in between. CDR3 bases: TGTGCCACCAGCAGACCCCGCCAGGGTACCTATGGCTACACCTTC. This codes for CATSRPRQGTYGYTF.

The chain employs TRBV5-1 and TRBJ2-1; D is unclear. Trimming cost V 0 bases and J 6 bases, with 13 bases left between them. Looked up from germline, CDR1 is SGHRS and CDR2 is YFSETQ. The CDR3 length is 15 residues. The CDR3 protein is CASSLGGLLGNEQFF. CDR3 bases: TGCGCCAGCAGCTTGGGCGGTCTCCTGGGCAATGAGCAGTTCTTC.

The sample holds a few counts of this clonotype. The chain recombines TRBV19 with TRBJ2-3; D not resolved. Trimming took 6 bases from V and 4 from J, leaving 11 bases between them. Germline V CDR1 and CDR2: LNHDA, SQIVND (reference sequence). The CDR3 totals 13 residues. The CDR3 region has the DNA TGTGCCAGTAGCCCAAGAGGTGCAGATACGCAGTATTTT. It is translated as CASSPRGADTQYF.

This sequence joins TRBV18 and TRBJ1-2, with no clear D. Looked up from germline, CDR1 is KGHSH and CDR2 is LQKENI. Trimming left V 0 bases short and J 9 bases short, with 14 bases between. The CDR3 runs to 14 residues. CDR3 residues: CASSPPGGSKRYTF. CDR3 bases: TGTGCCAGCTCACCACCGGGAGGTTCGAAGCGCTACACCTTC.

The rearrangement joins TRBV9 to TRBJ2-2; D call uncertain. This CDR3 is built from 12 residues. From germline, CDR1 is SGDLS and CDR2 YYNGEE. The V end was cut by 0 bases, the J end by 6 bases, with 3 bases between. The DNA of the CDR3 is TGTGCCAGCAGCGTAGACTCCGGGGAGCTGTTTTTT. It yields the protein CASSVDSGELFF.

This clonotype was seen more than once but under ten times. This chain connects TRBV20-1 to TRBJ2-2; 9 bases match TRBD1. V dropped 3 bases and J dropped 4; count of bases not matched to a gene: 9. This CDR3 region has 16 residues. The V gene's germline CDR1 is DFQATT and CDR2 SNEGSKA (reference sequence). The CDR3 spells CSARISGQGLTGELFF. The CDR3 coding sequence is TGCAGTGCTAGGATCTCGGGACAGGGACTCACCGGGGAGCTGTTTTTT.